The 24 T cell receptor beta chains below all came from one sample that was sequenced in a study of cytomegalovirus exposure and HLA in healthy donors. Amplification used 60 Vbeta primers and 13 Jbeta primers. The assay was immunoSEQ multiplex PCR, and TCRdb's table has in-frame clones only and misses some. The sample lists roughly 120,000 clones; around 80% were seen once. The sample consisted of PBMCs. These receptors all stem from a woman aged 60-75 years in good health and CMV-seropositive.

The chain joins TRBV6-1 to TRBJ1-6, with D uncertain. From germline, CDR1 is MNHNS and CDR2 SASEGT. The length of the CDR3 is 13 residues. The V gene lost 7 bases and the J gene lost 0 bases, with 4 bases spanning the gap. The CDR3 DNA is TGTGCCAGCACGAGCTCCTATAATTCACCCCTCCACTTT. It is translated as CASTSSYNSPLHF.

The V call is TRBV19, the J call TRBJ1-2; D is perhaps TRBD1 (6 bases). V lost 4 bases to trimming and J lost 2 bases, with 17 bases between them. This CDR3 spans 16 amino acids. CDR1 is LNHDA, CDR2 SQIVND, per germline (reference sequence). This CDR3 reads CASSRGGGSSNYGYTF. CDR3 nucleotides: TGTGCCAGTAGTAGGGGGGGCGGGTCCTCCAACTATGGCTACACCTTC. Combining the CDR3 with reference TRBV19 and TRBJ1-2 gives the whole variable domain DGGITQSPKYLFRKEGQNVTLSCEQNLNHDAMYWYRQDPGQGLRLIYYSQIVNDFQKGDIAEGYSVSREKKESFPLTVTSAQKNPTAFYLCASSRGGGSSNYGYTFGSGTRLTVV.

In its sample, this clone was seen once. The chain uses TRBV5-1 and TRBJ2-3; 11 bases align to TRBD2. Germline V gives CDR1 SGHRS, CDR2 YFSETQ. CDR3 size: 16 residues. Trimming took 4 bases from V and 6 from J; bases not matched to a gene: 10. The CDR3 sequence is CASSPLNSGGADTQYF. The CDR3 DNA reads as TGCGCCAGCAGCCCCCTAAATAGCGGGGGGGCGGATACGCAGTATTTT. Looking up the rest from reference TRBV5-1 and TRBJ2-3 gives the full variable domain: KAGVTQTPRYLIKTRGQQVTLSCSPISGHRSVSWYQQTPGQGLQFLFEYFSETQRNKGNFPGRFSGRQFSNSRSEMNVSTLELGDSALYLCASSPLNSGGADTQYFGPGTRLTVL.

The chain carries TRBV5-1 and TRBJ2-3, with D maybe TRBD2 (6 bases). The CDR3 contains 16 residues. Germline CDR1 reads SGHRS; CDR2 reads YFSETQ. Trimming removed 1 base from V and 0 bases from J, with 12 bases in between. CDR3 sequence: CASSLYTGTSTDTQYF. In DNA, the CDR3 is TGCGCCAGCAGCTTGTATACCGGGACTAGCACAGATACGCAGTATTTT. The full variable domain, its missing parts supplied by reference TRBV5-1 and TRBJ2-3, is KAGVTQTPRYLIKTRGQQVTLSCSPISGHRSVSWYQQTPGQGLQFLFEYFSETQRNKGNFPGRFSGRQFSNSRSEMNVSTLELGDSALYLCASSLYTGTSTDTQYFGPGTRLTVL.

This clone showed up just once. The chain combines TRBV7-3 with TRBJ2-6, with D tentatively TRBD2 (5 bases). Per the germline V gene, CDR1 is SGHTA and CDR2 is FQGTGA. The CDR3 consists of 15 residues. The ends were cut back, 5 bases at V and 0 bases at J, with 8 bases in the middle. CDR3 in DNA: TGTGCCAGCAGCCCCCGGGACTCTGGGGCCAACGTCCTGACTTTC. This codes for CASSPRDSGANVLTF.

The chain uses TRBV5-5 and TRBJ1-2; D is possibly TRBD1 (5 bases). Trimming took off 1 base at V and 2 bases at J, with 9 bases between the two ends. CDR1 is SGHKS and CDR2 is YYEKEE in the germline V gene (reference sequence). CDR3 size: 14 residues. The CDR3 sequence is CASSLTTDNYGYTF. The DNA for the CDR3 is TGTGCCAGCAGCTTGACGACAGACAACTATGGCTACACCTTC.

The chain joins TRBV9 to TRBJ2-2; 8 bases are a match to TRBD1. The CDR3 contains 16 residues. The V and J ends lost 4 bases and 1 base, in that order; junction bases with no gene match: 6. Germline loops: CDR1 SGDLS, CDR2 YYNGEE. The CDR3 region has the DNA TGTGCCAGCAGCCCAACCGGGACAGGGAACACCGGGGAGCTGTTTTTT. Its translation: CASSPTGTGNTGELFF.

As for this clone: The junction and the germline gene differ at one end; a read error may be behind it. V gene TRBV29-1 combines with J gene TRBJ2-4; D ambiguous. Germline V gene data show CDR1 as SQVTM and CDR2 as ANQGSEA. The CDR3 consists of 12 residues. CDR3 protein: CSAEVAKNIQYF. In DNA, the CDR3 is TGCAGCGCCGAGGTGGCCAAGAACATTCAGTACTTC. The full variable domain, with the rest looked up from reference TRBV29-1 and TRBJ2-4, is SAVISQKPSRDICQRGTSLTIQCQVDSQVTMMFWYRQQPGQSLTLIATANQGSEATYESGFVIDKFPISRPNLTFSTLTVSNMSPEDSSIYLCSAEVAKNIQYFGAGTRLSVL.

The chain employs TRBV27 and TRBJ2-2, with D perhaps TRBD1 (5 bases). There are 15 residues in the CDR3. The germline CDR1 and CDR2 sequences are MNHEY and SMNVEV (reference sequence). The germline V and J ends were trimmed by 6 bases and 1 base, with 12 bases remaining between them. CDR3 DNA sequence: TGTGCCAGCAGCACCGATACAGGGAACACCGGGGAGCTGTTTTTT. Encoded protein: CASSTDTGNTGELFF.

The chain couples TRBV15 to TRBJ2-7; a weak D match, TRBD2 (5 bases). The CDR3 consists of 13 residues. Deletions cut 6 bases from V and 1 base from J, with 10 bases between. The germline gives CDR1 LNHNV, CDR2 YYDKDF (reference sequence). In DNA form, the CDR3 reads TGTGCCACCAGAGTAGGGAGTTCCTACGAGCAGTACTTC. Its protein product is CATRVGSSYEQYF.

The V call is TRBV4-2, the J call TRBJ2-2; 8 bases agree with TRBD2. V lost 3 bases, J lost 6 bases, and 9 bases stayed unmatched. Per germline, CDR1 LGHNA and CDR2 YNFKEQ. The CDR3 has 16 residues. CDR3 residues: CASSQVAGTRPGELFF. The CDR3 DNA reads as TGTGCCAGCAGCCAGGTAGCGGGAACAAGGCCCGGGGAGCTGTTTTTT.

The chain employs TRBV5-1 and TRBJ1-1; perhaps TRBD1 as D (6 bases). The CDR3 runs to 17 residues. V was cut by 0 bases and J by 3 bases, with 18 bases left in between. CDR1 is SGHRS, CDR2 YFSETQ, per germline. The CDR3 loop reads CASSLAGVGGGDTEAFF. The CDR3, as DNA: TGCGCCAGCAGCTTGGCCGGGGTGGGAGGGGGAGACACTGAAGCTTTCTTT.

The chain employs TRBV6-1 and TRBJ1-4; TRBD1 matches 11 bases. The V and J ends lost 5 bases and 7 bases, in that order; junction bases with no gene match: 6. CDR1 MNHNS and CDR2 SASEGT come from the germline V gene. The CDR3 spans 15 residues. The CDR3 DNA is TGTGCCAGCAGTTTGGGGGACAGGGGGGGTGAAAAACTGTTTTTT. Its protein product is CASSLGDRGGEKLFF.

Of note for this clone: Other DNA sequences in this sample translate to the same CDR3. The chain employs TRBV5-6 and TRBJ2-7; 9 bases align to TRBD2. V lost 0 bases to trimming and J lost 2 bases; unmatched junction nucleotides: 3. This CDR3 spans 15 amino acids. The germline CDR1 and CDR2 sequences are SGHDT and YYEEEE. CDR3 sequence (DNA): TGTGCCAGCAGCTTGGGAGCGGGAGGAACCTACGAGCAGTACTTC. Amino acids: CASSLGAGGTYEQYF.

This rearrangement joins TRBV7-3 to TRBJ2-2; 7 positions match TRBD2. There are 14 residues in the CDR3. Per the germline V gene, CDR1 is SGHTA and CDR2 is FQGTGA. V lost 2 bases to trimming and J lost 4 bases; unmatched junction nucleotides: 1. The CDR3 is CASSLAGVTGELFF. The CDR3, as DNA: TGTGCCAGCAGCTTAGCGGGGGTCACCGGGGAGCTGTTTTTT.

This clone was recorded a few times. This chain uses TRBV4-2 with TRBJ1-2; 9 bases are shared with TRBD1. The trim removed 4 bases at V and 7 bases at J, leaving 13 bases unmatched. CDR3 length equals 16 residues. The germline CDR1 and CDR2 sequences are LGHNA and YNFKEQ. For the CDR3, the DNA is TGTGCCAGCAGCCCCCTAATACAGGGGGCGCCGGGTGGCTACACCTTC. Protein product: CASSPLIQGAPGGYTF.

The J gene is TRBJ2-3, the V gene TRBV4-3, with 8 bases aligning to TRBD2. The CDR3 runs to 18 residues. CDR1 and CDR2 from the germline V gene are LGHNA and YSLEER. With 0 bases clipped from V and 1 base from J, the junction kept 9 bases outside the gene matches. CDR3 DNA sequence: TGCGCCAGCAGCCAAGAAGCTTCAGCGGGGGATCGCACAGATACGCAGTATTTT. This gives the protein CASSQEASAGDRTDTQYF.

The chain joins TRBV4-3 to TRBJ1-1; no reliable D call. The germline V gene encodes CDR1 LGHNA and CDR2 YSLEER. The CDR3 has 14 residues. With 1 base removed from V and 4 bases from J, the gap between germline ends came to 10 bases. The DNA for the CDR3 is TGCGCCAGCAGCCAAGGGTGGGCCACCACTGAAGCTTTCTTT. Residues: CASSQGWATTEAFF.

The chain couples TRBV7-6 to TRBJ2-1, with 8 bases that match TRBD2. This CDR3 comprises 16 residues. V shed 3 bases, J shed 7 bases, and the junction held 11 bases outside the gene matches. Germline loops: CDR1 SGHVS, CDR2 FNYEAQ. The DNA for the CDR3 is TGTGCCAGCAGCTTTAATACGGGGGGGCCAGGTAATGAGCAGTTCTTC. This translates into CASSFNTGGPGNEQFF.

This chain joins TRBV7-2 and TRBJ2-7; 9 bases are shared with TRBD2. Germline values: CDR1 SGHTA, CDR2 FQGNSA. The CDR3 has 15 amino acids. The J segment lost 7 bases and the V segment lost 4 bases, leaving 11 bases of the junction unmatched. The chain's CDR3 is CASSSGGGRVGEQYF. Written as DNA, the CDR3 is TGTGCCAGCAGCTCTGGGGGCGGGAGGGTAGGGGAGCAGTACTTC. The variable domain in full, with the rest retrieved from reference TRBV7-2 and TRBJ2-7, is GAGVSQSPSNKVTEKGKDVELRCDPISGHTALYWYRQSLGQGLEFLIYFQGNSAPDKSGLPSDRFSAERTGGSVSTLTIQRTQQEDSAVYLCASSSGGGRVGEQYFGPGTRLTVT.

This chain joins TRBV5-1 and TRBJ1-5, with 9 bases identical to TRBD1. Trimming removed 4 bases from V and 4 bases from J; junction bases left unmatched: 3. This CDR3 has 14 residues. CDR1 is SGHRS, CDR2 YFSETQ, per germline. The CDR3 coding sequence is TGCGCCAGCAGCGTGACAGGGGGGAATCAGCCCCAGCATTTT. Translating it yields CASSVTGGNQPQHF.

In this sample, this clone turned up once. The J gene is TRBJ1-2, the V gene TRBV20-1; D gene ambiguous. The ends were cut back, 3 bases at V and 8 bases at J, with 10 bases in the middle. The CDR3 contains 11 residues. Germline V gives CDR1 DFQATT, CDR2 SNEGSKA (reference sequence). The CDR3 here is CSASGGRGYTF. CDR3 bases: TGCAGTGCTAGCGGAGGGCGCGGCTACACCTTC.

The gene calls are TRBV7-8 and TRBJ2-6; D might be TRBD1 (6 bases). The CDR3 is made up of 15 amino acids. Germline V lookup: CDR1 SGHVS, CDR2 FQNEAQ. Trimming stripped 2 bases from V and 2 bases from J, with 7 bases between. The CDR3 bases are TGTGCCAGCAGCTTAAGGGGGACTGGGGCCAACGTCCTGACTTTC. This sequence encodes CASSLRGTGANVLTF.

J is TRBJ2-5 and V is TRBV5-1, with TRBD2 matching over 8 bases. The germline V gene encodes CDR1 SGHRS and CDR2 YFSETQ. The CDR3 consists of 16 residues. V lost 4 bases and J lost 5; bases outside the gene matches: 13. CDR3 sequence: CASSGGASGPQETQYF. CDR3 DNA sequence: TGCGCCAGCAGCGGGGGGGCTAGCGGGCCCCAGGAGACCCAGTACTTC.